The rows below give T cell receptor beta chains drawn from one sample of a study of T-cell reconstitution after alpha-beta-depleted transplantation in children. MiXCR, run by TCRdb on the PCR reads, gives a single entry per CDR3 protein. Of fewer than 550,000 distinct CDR3 sequences listed, around 9.9% are singletons. The sample consisted of PBMCs from the stem cell graft donor, taken from the stem cell graft. The receptors derive from a human donor who donated a stem cell graft to a child with acute myeloid leukemia. The CDR3 runs from the conserved cysteine through the conserved F or W. A D gene is named only where the DNA matches it firmly. Clone size, where shown, is once, few, many, or a class for clones that have expanded.

length: 16; size: NA; J: TRBJ1-2; D: TRBD1; V: TRBV3-1; DNA: TGTGCCAGCAGCCTCGAGGGACAGGGGGAGCCCTATGGCTACACCTTC; CDR3: CASSLEGQGEPYGYTF
length: 15; size: few; J: TRBJ2-3; D: TRBD2; V: TRBV5-1; DNA: TGCGCCAGCAGCTGGGGGACTAGTAGCACAGATACGCAGTATTTT; CDR3: CASSWGTSSTDTQYF
length: 14; size: few; J: TRBJ1-2; D: TRBD1; V: TRBV7-9; DNA: TGTGCCAGCAGCGCCACCGGGACAGGGAACGGCTACACCTTC; CDR3: CASSATGTGNGYTF
length: 14; size: many; J: TRBJ2-7; D: NA; V: TRBV29-1; DNA: TGCAGCGTCGGGACCCAGGGAAGCTCCTACGAGCAGTACTTC; CDR3: CSVGTQGSSYEQYF
length: 16; size: NA; J: TRBJ1-6; D: TRBD1; V: TRBV7-2; DNA: TGTGCCAGCAGCTTAGCGGGACAGAAGTATAATTCACCCCTCCACTTT; CDR3: CASSLAGQKYNSPLHF
length: 18; size: many; J: TRBJ2-4; D: TRBD2; V: TRBV5-4; DNA: TGTGCCAGCAGCTTGGGAATAGCGGGAGGGCCGGCCAAAAACATTCAGTACTTC; CDR3: CASSLGIAGGPAKNIQYF
length: 14; size: few; J: TRBJ2-7; D: NA; V: TRBV5-1; DNA: TGCGCCAGCAGCGGGAAGGGGGATCGGGACGAGCAGTACTTC; CDR3: CASSGKGDRDEQYF
length: 14; size: NA; J: TRBJ2-2; D: NA; V: TRBV3-1; DNA: TGTGCCAGCGCCAATCCAGCGAACACCGGGGAGCTGTTTTTT; CDR3: CASANPANTGELFF
length: 16; size: few; J: TRBJ2-7; D: TRBD2; V: TRBV5-4; DNA: TGTGCCAGCAGCTCAGTTAGCGGGAGTAGCGTCTACGAGCAGTACTTC; CDR3: CASSSVSGSSVYEQYF
length: 15; size: NA; J: TRBJ2-1; D: NA; V: TRBV11-2; DNA: TGTGCCAGCAGCTTATCCCGGAGCTCCTACAATGAGCAGTTCTTC; CDR3: CASSLSRSSYNEQFF
length: 17; size: NA; J: TRBJ2-3; D: NA; V: TRBV7-2; DNA: TGTGCCATCAGCCTTCTCGGGGTAGCGAGTAGCACAGATACGCAGTATTTT; CDR3: CAISLLGVASSTDTQYF
length: 16; size: NA; J: TRBJ2-4; D: NA; V: TRBV21-1; DNA: TGTGCCAGCAGCAAAGGGCCGGGTACGGCCAAAAACATTCAGTACTTC; CDR3: CASSKGPGTAKNIQYF
length: 14; size: many; J: TRBJ2-5; D: NA; V: TRBV5-1; DNA: TGCGCCAGCAGCTTAGTGGCGGACCAAGAGACCCAGTACTTC; CDR3: CASSLVADQETQYF
length: 12; size: few; J: TRBJ1-2; D: NA; V: TRBV6-1; DNA: TGTGCCAGCAGTGAGGGCAGGGGAGGCTACACCTTC; CDR3: CASSEGRGGYTF
length: 13; size: NA; J: TRBJ1-1; D: NA; V: TRBV5-1; DNA: TGCGCCAGCAGCTTATTGGCGCGGACTGAAGCTTTCTTT; CDR3: CASSLLARTEAFF
length: 14; size: few; J: TRBJ2-5; D: NA; V: TRBV7-2; DNA: TGTGCCAGCAGCTTAGTGGGGGACCAAGAGACCCAGTACTTC; CDR3: CASSLVGDQETQYF
length: 13; size: few; J: TRBJ1-2; D: NA; V: TRBV20-1; DNA: TGCAGTGCGGGTCCGGGACCGGGATATGGCTACACCTTC; CDR3: CSAGPGPGYGYTF
length: 15; size: NA; J: TRBJ2-7; D: NA; V: TRBV9; DNA: TGTGCCAGCAGCGTAGATGGAGGGGGCTACTACGAGCAGTACTTC; CDR3: CASSVDGGGYYEQYF
length: 13; size: NA; J: TRBJ2-5; D: NA; V: TRBV7-2; DNA: TGTGCCAGCAGCTTAGTTCACCAAGAGACCCAGTACTTC; CDR3: CASSLVHQETQYF
length: 12; size: few; J: TRBJ2-1; D: TRBD2; V: TRBV6-5; DNA: TGTGCCAGCGGTAGCGGGAACAATGAGCAGTTCTTC; CDR3: CASGSGNNEQFF
length: 14; size: few; J: TRBJ2-3; D: NA; V: TRBV5-1; DNA: TGCGCCAGCAGCTCCCTTGGGGGAATAGATACGCAGTATTTT; CDR3: CASSSLGGIDTQYF
length: 15; size: NA; J: TRBJ1-2; D: NA; V: TRBV29-1; DNA: TGCAGCGTTGAAGATCTGTCGGGAAGGAACTATGGCTACACCTTC; CDR3: CSVEDLSGRNYGYTF
length: 15; size: NA; J: TRBJ2-3; D: NA; V: TRBV5-1; DNA: TGCGCCAGCAGCTTGACAGGGTTACACACAGATACGCAGTATTTT; CDR3: CASSLTGLHTDTQYF
length: 14; size: NA; J: TRBJ2-7; D: TRBD1; V: TRBV28; DNA: TGTGCCAGCAGTCAACAGGGGACCTCCTACGAGCAGTACTTC; CDR3: CASSQQGTSYEQYF
length: 13; size: few; J: TRBJ1-6; D: NA; V: TRBV7-9; DNA: TGTGCCAGCAGCCCGGGGGTCGCTTCACCCCTCCACTTT; CDR3: CASSPGVASPLHF
length: 17; size: NA; J: TRBJ2-3; D: TRBD2; V: TRBV13; DNA: TGTGCCAGCAGCTTAGGCCGAGAAGCGGGGTTGGGAGATACGCAGTATTTT; CDR3: CASSLGREAGLGDTQYF
length: 14; size: NA; J: TRBJ2-1; D: TRBD2; V: TRBV12-3/TRBV12-4; DNA: TGTGCCAGCAGTACTGGACTAGCGCCCAATGAGCAGTTCTTC; CDR3: CASSTGLAPNEQFF
length: 13; size: NA; J: TRBJ2-1; D: NA; V: TRBV20-1; DNA: TGCAGTGCTAGAGATCTACTTTCGGGTGAGCAGTTCTTC; CDR3: CSARDLLSGEQFF
length: 15; size: NA; J: TRBJ1-1; D: NA; V: TRBV4-2; DNA: TGTGCCAGCAGCCAAGATCGTCTCGGGAACACTGAAGCTTTCTTT; CDR3: CASSQDRLGNTEAFF
length: 15; size: NA; J: TRBJ2-1; D: TRBD2; V: TRBV9; DNA: TGTGCCAGCAGCCCCCCAGGGACTAGCGGAGATGAGCAGTTCTTC; CDR3: CASSPPGTSGDEQFF
length: 14; size: few; J: TRBJ2-5; D: NA; V: TRBV5-1; DNA: TGCGCCAGCAGCTTGGTCAGGTTCCAAGAGACCCAGTACTTC; CDR3: CASSLVRFQETQYF
length: 12; size: few; J: TRBJ1-2; D: NA; V: TRBV29-1; DNA: TGCAGCGCGAGGGGGGGATGGTATGGCTACACCTTC; CDR3: CSARGGWYGYTF
length: 11; size: few; J: TRBJ2-7; D: TRBD1; V: TRBV20-1; DNA: TGCAGTCCCGGACAGGGGAACGAGCAGTACTTC; CDR3: CSPGQGNEQYF
length: 15; size: NA; J: TRBJ2-7; D: NA; V: TRBV9; DNA: TGTGCCAGCAGCATCCTGGACGGGCTAGGAAGCGAGCAGTACTTC; CDR3: CASSILDGLGSEQYF
length: 12; size: NA; J: TRBJ2-7; D: NA; V: TRBV19; DNA: TGTGCCAGTAGCTCCAGGAGTCACGAGCAGTACTTC; CDR3: CASSSRSHEQYF
length: 14; size: few; J: TRBJ2-5; D: TRBD2; V: TRBV5-6; DNA: TGTGCCAGCCCCCCACCCAGCGGGGAGGAGACCCAGTACTTC; CDR3: CASPPPSGEETQYF
length: 13; size: many; J: TRBJ1-3; D: NA; V: TRBV12-3/TRBV12-4; DNA: TGTGCCAGCAGTTTGACAGCTGGAAACACCATATATTTT; CDR3: CASSLTAGNTIYF
length: 14; size: NA; J: TRBJ2-1; D: NA; V: TRBV7-2; DNA: TGTGCCAGCAGCTTTAATATGGGTGCCAATGAGCAGTTCTTC; CDR3: CASSFNMGANEQFF
length: 11; size: many; J: TRBJ2-5; D: NA; V: TRBV12-3/TRBV12-4; DNA: TGTGCCAGCGGAAATAGTAGGACCCAGTACTTC; CDR3: CASGNSRTQYF
length: 16; size: few; J: TRBJ2-7; D: NA; V: TRBV9; DNA: TGTGCCAGCAGCCCCGGGTCGGTCGGGAGCTCCTACGAGCAGTACTTC; CDR3: CASSPGSVGSSYEQYF
length: 15; size: NA; J: TRBJ2-1; D: TRBD2; V: TRBV6-1; DNA: TGTGCCAGCAGTGCCCTGATTAGCGGGAGAGATGAGCAGTTCTTC; CDR3: CASSALISGRDEQFF
length: 14; size: NA; J: TRBJ1-1; D: TRBD1; V: TRBV11-2; DNA: TGTGCCAGCAGCCCTCGGACAGGGCGAACGGGAGCTTTCTTT; CDR3: CASSPRTGRTGAFF
length: 14; size: NA; J: TRBJ2-3; D: NA; V: TRBV5-1; DNA: TGCGCCAGCAGCCGGGCCTCAAGGGCAGATACGCAGTATTTT; CDR3: CASSRASRADTQYF
length: 11; size: many; J: TRBJ2-7; D: NA; V: TRBV27; DNA: TGTGCCAGCAGTATAGGGGACGAGCAGTACTTC; CDR3: CASSIGDEQYF
length: 15; size: few; J: TRBJ2-7; D: NA; V: TRBV6-1; DNA: TGTGCCAGCAGATTCCCGGGACGGGACTCCTACGAGCAGTACTTC; CDR3: CASRFPGRDSYEQYF
length: 11; size: few; J: TRBJ2-5; D: NA; V: TRBV29-1; DNA: TGCAGCGTTGAGGGGGTAGAGACCCAGTACTTC; CDR3: CSVEGVETQYF
length: 19; size: many; J: TRBJ2-1; D: NA; V: TRBV5-1; DNA: TGCGCCAGCAGCTTGGACGGGACGGGAGTGGGGGGCATTTACAATGAGCAGTTCTTC; CDR3: CASSLDGTGVGGIYNEQFF
length: 13; size: few; J: TRBJ1-6; D: NA; V: TRBV6-1; DNA: TGTGCCAGCAGTAGGGGGAGCGAGTCACCCCTCCACTTT; CDR3: CASSRGSESPLHF